This entry concerns a single TCR beta chain. Its antigen is as yet unknown. The data stem from a study of molecular identifiers for immune sequencing clone quantification. General study points: Highly expanded clone sizes could end up underestimated if a barcode were shared by identical TCR molecules.

TCRdb recomputed calls from the PCR reads with MiXCR, one row per CDR3 protein. The top ten clones hold 0.78% of a sample with about 630,000 distinct CDR3 sequences, roughly 23% of them seen once. V gave up 4 bases and J gave up 5 bases, with 17 bases separating them. Germline assignment: CDR1 MGHRA and CDR2 YSYEKL. This CDR3 comprises 15 residues. Source material: naive CD8+ T cells from blood, with Jurkat cell RNA spiked in. The subset here: FACS-sorted CD8+CD4-CCR7+CD45RA+ naive T cells. This clonotype was obtained from a human donor in good health. Some libraries in this study had Jurkat cell RNA spiked in. The gene calls are TRBV4-1 and TRBJ1-2; D is ambiguous. The chain's CDR3 is CASSLAAGTVYGYTF. For the CDR3, the DNA is TGCGCCAGCAGCCTAGCGGCAGGAACTGTTTATGGCTACACCTTC.